The present T cell receptor beta chain was sequenced within a study of technical replicates of blood from a handful of donors. TCRdb's copy holds only in-frame clones and misses some; the assay was immunoSEQ multiplex PCR. The data show about 89,000 clones, 90% to 95% seen once. Germline V gene sequence: CDR1 SNHLY, CDR2 FYNNEI. CDR3 size: 14 residues. Germline trimming cut 4 bases from V and 4 bases from J; bases unmatched to any gene: 4. The sample was T cells isolated from PBMCs. The clonotype comes from a human donor in good health. V and J are TRBV2 and TRBJ1-5; 7 bases are a match to TRBD1. The CDR3 DNA is TGTGCCAGCAGTGTCCCGACAGGGAATCAGCCCCAGCATTTT. It encodes CASSVPTGNQPQHF.